A single sample is the source of the 5 T cell receptor beta chains below, sequenced in a study of shared clonotypes between healthy human individuals. Measured with immunoSEQ multiplex PCR; TCRdb has only the in-frame clones, and not every one. The table has 2 million to 2.5 million clones, about 95% seen once. Naive CD8 cells were CD45RO-negative, positively selected for CCR7, excluding terminally differentiated effector memory CD45RA+ cells. The source material was naive CD8+ T cells sorted from blood. Receptors were obtained from a man younger than 35 in good health.

The rearrangement uses TRBV5-1 and TRBJ2-3, with D maybe TRBD2 (5 bases). Germline values: CDR1 SGHRS, CDR2 YFSETQ. This CDR3 has 14 residues. With 3 bases removed from V and 1 base from J, the gap between germline ends came to 9 bases. CDR3 sequence reads: CASSSARGTDTQYF. The CDR3 nucleotides read TGCGCCAGCAGCTCAGCGAGGGGCACAGATACGCAGTATTTT.

The chain joins TRBV4-3 to TRBJ2-1; 9 bases are a match to TRBD2. Germline V gene data show CDR1 as LGHNA and CDR2 as YSLEER. CDR3 size: 17 residues. Trimming at V came to 1 base and at J to 1 base, leaving 5 bases not matched to a gene. CDR3 nucleotide sequence: TGCGCCAGCAGCCAAGGGACTAGCGCCCTTTCCTACAATGAGCAGTTCTTC. Translation: CASSQGTSALSYNEQFF.

The V and J genes are TRBV13 and TRBJ2-7; D not resolved. The CDR3 is 12 residues long. Trimming took 4 bases from V and 3 from J, leaving 7 bases between them. CDR1 is PRHDT, CDR2 FYEKMQ, per germline (reference sequence). CDR3: CASSWNVYEQYF. DNA of the CDR3: TGTGCCAGCAGCTGGAACGTCTACGAGCAGTACTTC.

This chain's CDR3 is CSVSPETGTYGGYTF. In DNA, the CDR3 is TGCAGCGTCTCGCCGGAGACAGGAACCTATGGTGGCTACACCTTC. V and J are TRBV29-1 and TRBJ1-2; D perhaps matches TRBD1 (6 bases). V lost 6 bases to trimming and J lost 7 bases, with 24 bases between them. In germline, CDR1 is SQVTM, CDR2 ANQGSEA. This CDR3 has 15 residues. Complete variable domain (other parts from reference TRBV29-1 and TRBJ1-2): SAVISQKPSRDICQRGTSLTIQCQVDSQVTMMFWYRQQPGQSLTLIATANQGSEATYESGFVIDKFPISRPNLTFSTLTVSNMSPEDSSIYLCSVSPETGTYGGYTFGSGTRLTVV.

This clone was counted once. J is TRBJ1-4 and V is TRBV7-6, with D uncertain. This CDR3 contains 15 residues. Trimming shortened V by 0 bases and J by 7 bases, and 12 bases separated the two germline ends. The germline V gene has CDR1 SGHVS and CDR2 FNYEAQ. The CDR3 here is CASSLAGGESEKLFF. CDR3 nucleotides: TGTGCCAGCAGCTTAGCGGGCGGAGAGAGTGAAAAACTGTTTTTT.